This passage covers 6 T cell receptor beta chains from one sample sequenced in a study of T cells in localized non-small cell lung cancer (dated by TCRdb to the early 2020s). The method behind the library was the immunoSEQ multiplex PCR assay. In its TCRdb copy, this immuneACCESS table keeps in-frame sequences only and misses some clones. Where compared with another copy, unresolved V genes explain less than half of these, and the others have no known cause. The sample table lists several thousand clones, about 29% of them with a count of one. Approximately 22% of the sample is in the top ten clones. The input for sequencing was lung tumor tissue, taken before any cancer treatment. The receptors originated from a woman aged 35-75 years with stage I squamous cell lung carcinoma.

This clone was observed a handful of times. V is TRBV23-1 and J is TRBJ2-5, with 10 bases that match TRBD1. TRBV23-1 is annotated as an ORF whose role is uncertain. This CDR3 comprises 17 residues. Trimming cost V 6 bases and J 5 bases; bases outside gene matches: 15. The CDR3 nucleotides are TGCGCCAGCAGCCCAGTGCTGACAGGGGGCGCAGGGGAGACCCAGTACTTC. It specifies CASSPVLTGGAGETQYF.

The rearrangement joins TRBV30 to TRBJ2-1, with D unresolved. Trimming removed 6 bases from V and 4 bases from J, with 10 bases in between. Germline V CDR1 and CDR2: GTSNPN, SVGIG (reference sequence). This CDR3 comprises 12 residues. In DNA form, the CDR3 reads TGTGCCTGTTCCAAACCTTACAATGAGCAGTTCTTC. Encoded protein: CACSKPYNEQFF. Supplemented by reference TRBV30 and TRBJ2-1, the full variable domain reads SQTIHQWPATLVQPVGSPLSLECTVEGTSNPNLYWYRQAAGRGLQLLFYSVGIGQISSEVPQNLSASRPQDRQFILSSKKLLLSDSGFYLCACSKPYNEQFFGPGTRLTVL.

J is TRBJ1-2 and V is TRBV11-3, with 7 nucleotides matching TRBD1. V was pared by 6 bases and J by 6 bases, with 10 bases of the junction left unmatched. The CDR3 is 14 amino acids. Looked up from germline, CDR1 is SGHNT and CDR2 is YENEEA. The CDR3 DNA is TGTGCCAGCAGTCCAAACAGGGGAACGGATGGCTACACCTTC. As protein: CASSPNRGTDGYTF.

The V call is TRBV18, the J call TRBJ2-1; weak D call: TRBD1 (5 bases). Germline loops: CDR1 KGHSH, CDR2 LQKENI. The CDR3 loop spans 13 amino acids. Trimming stripped 3 bases from V and 7 bases from J, with 10 bases between. Here the CDR3 DNA reads TGTGCCAGCTCACCTCCAGGGTTAAATGAGCAGTTCTTC. Amino acids: CASSPPGLNEQFF.

The rearrangement uses TRBV1 and TRBJ2-1; TRBD1 was called by the table and not checked on the DNA. TRBV1 is tagged as a pseudogene. This CDR3 is 16 amino acids long. For the CDR3, the DNA is TGCGCCAGCAGCCAAGACGGACAGAACATCTACAATGAGCAGTTCTTC. Its protein is CASSQDGQNIYNEQFF.

This clone was recorded once. V is TRBV18 and J is TRBJ2-7, with a possible D match to TRBD2 (5 bases). Trimming removed 3 bases at V and 4 bases at J, with 13 bases between. CDR1 is KGHSH, CDR2 LQKENI, per germline. The CDR3 sequence is 14 residues long. CDR3 in DNA: TGTGCCAGCTCACCTCCCTCGGGATTTTACGAGCAGTACTTC. Residues: CASSPPSGFYEQYF.